The entry below describes one T cell receptor beta chain. Its antigen is undetermined. The data stem from a study of long-term antiretroviral therapy in people with HIV. Study findings and constraints: Dominating the repertoire at all time points were the clones that expanded before ART.

The CDR3 length is 11 residues. Trimming left V 5 bases short and J 8 bases short, with 10 bases between. Germline assignment: CDR1 DFQATT and CDR2 SNEGSKA (reference sequence). Researchers ran immunoSEQ v3.0 at survey level. Produced via immunoSEQ multiplex PCR; TCRdb's table is partial and in-frame only. This sample has roughly 33,000 clones; over 70% occur once, and the top ten carry roughly 8.2%. V gene TRBV20-1 combines with J gene TRBJ2-1; D gene ambiguous. The clonotype comes from a woman between 45 and 60 years old with HIV. The sample consisted of unsorted PBMCs, taken 3.1 years after starting antiretroviral therapy. In DNA, the CDR3 is TGCAGTGCTTTATCTTTTGATGAGCAGTTCTTC. Its translation: CSALSFDEQFF.